These T cell receptor beta chains were read from a single sample in a study of cytomegalovirus exposure and HLA in healthy donors. TCRdb's copy holds only in-frame clones and misses some; the assay was immunoSEQ multiplex PCR. The table lists around 60,000 clones, 90% to 96% of them singletons. Sample: PBMCs. These receptors were collected from a woman younger than 30 in good health and CMV-seronegative. Each CDR3 is given with its conserved first and last residue. D genes are given only for firm matches. The size entry is marked missing in some rows and otherwise reads once, few, many or a size class.

CDR3 length: 13
D gene: -
J gene: TRBJ2-3
V gene: TRBV4-3
clone size: -
CDR3 protein: CASRERATDTQYF
CDR3 DNA: TGCGCCAGCAGGGAGAGGGCCACAGATACGCAGTATTTT

CDR3 length: 13
D gene: TRBD1
J gene: TRBJ1-1
V gene: TRBV25-1
clone size: -
CDR3 protein: CARTGGGNTEAFF
CDR3 DNA: TGTGCCAGGACAGGGGGGGGGAACACTGAAGCTTTCTTT

CDR3 length: 18
D gene: TRBD2
J gene: TRBJ2-2
V gene: TRBV4-2
clone size: -
CDR3 protein: CASSQVVWREANTGELFF
CDR3 DNA: TGTGCCAGCAGCCAAGTCGTCTGGCGGGAGGCGAACACCGGGGAGCTGTTTTTT

CDR3 length: 13
D gene: -
J gene: TRBJ2-7
V gene: TRBV7-3
clone size: once
CDR3 protein: CASSQAQGGKQYF
CDR3 DNA: TGTGCCAGCAGCCAGGCACAGGGTGGGAAGCAGTACTTC

CDR3 length: 11
D gene: -
J gene: TRBJ2-1
V gene: TRBV7-9
clone size: -
CDR3 protein: CAHYRVNEQFF
CDR3 DNA: TGTGCCCACTACCGGGTCAATGAGCAGTTCTTC

CDR3 length: 17
D gene: -
J gene: TRBJ2-7
V gene: TRBV18
clone size: -
CDR3 protein: CASSPRPQRSPSHEQYF
CDR3 DNA: TGTGCCAGCTCACCGAGACCCCAGCGGAGCCCCTCCCACGAGCAGTACTTC

CDR3 length: 13
D gene: -
J gene: TRBJ1-1
V gene: TRBV30
clone size: -
CDR3 protein: CAWRGQMNTEAFF
CDR3 DNA: TGTGCCTGGAGAGGACAGATGAACACTGAAGCTTTCTTT

CDR3 length: 15
D gene: TRBD1
J gene: TRBJ1-5
V gene: TRBV5-5
clone size: -
CDR3 protein: CASADRGDSNQPQHF
CDR3 DNA: TGTGCCAGCGCGGACAGGGGGGATAGCAATCAGCCCCAGCATTTT

CDR3 length: 17
D gene: TRBD2
J gene: TRBJ2-1
V gene: TRBV7-6
clone size: -
CDR3 protein: CASSPGLTSGSYNEQFF
CDR3 DNA: TGTGCCAGCAGCCCAGGGCTGACTAGCGGGTCCTACAATGAGCAGTTCTTC

CDR3 length: 17
D gene: -
J gene: TRBJ2-6
V gene: TRBV23-1
clone size: once
CDR3 protein: CASTQWGGLSGANVLTF
CDR3 DNA: TGCGCCAGCACCCAGTGGGGGGGCCTCTCTGGGGCCAACGTCCTGACTTTC

CDR3 length: 14
D gene: -
J gene: TRBJ1-5
V gene: TRBV10-2
clone size: -
CDR3 protein: CASSEAGPNQPQHF
CDR3 DNA: TGCGCCAGCAGTGAGGCAGGGCCCAATCAGCCCCAGCATTTT

CDR3 length: 13
D gene: -
J gene: TRBJ1-2
V gene: TRBV5-4
clone size: -
CDR3 protein: CASSPKGGYGYTF
CDR3 DNA: TGTGCCAGCAGCCCCAAAGGGGGCTATGGCTACACCTTC

CDR3 length: 15
D gene: -
J gene: TRBJ2-2
V gene: TRBV28
clone size: -
CDR3 protein: CASSFGGVDTGELFF
CDR3 DNA: TGTGCCAGCAGTTTTGGAGGGGTGGACACCGGGGAGCTGTTTTTT

CDR3 length: 16
D gene: TRBD2
J gene: TRBJ2-2
V gene: TRBV2
clone size: -
CDR3 protein: CASSEGGLAGTGELFF
CDR3 DNA: TGTGCCAGCAGTGAGGGGGGACTAGCGGGCACCGGGGAGCTGTTTTTT

CDR3 length: 16
D gene: TRBD1
J gene: TRBJ1-3
V gene: TRBV18
clone size: -
CDR3 protein: CAGTGTGGRSGNTIYF
CDR3 DNA: TGTGCCGGCACGGGGACAGGGGGCCGCTCTGGAAACACCATATATTTT

CDR3 length: 14
D gene: -
J gene: TRBJ1-4
V gene: TRBV2
clone size: -
CDR3 protein: CAAAGRAGNEKLFF
CDR3 DNA: TGTGCCGCAGCAGGAAGAGCGGGGAATGAAAAACTGTTTTTT

CDR3 length: 15
D gene: TRBD1
J gene: TRBJ2-1
V gene: TRBV5-4
clone size: -
CDR3 protein: CASSFPDRAYNEQFF
CDR3 DNA: TGTGCCAGCAGCTTCCCGGACAGGGCTTACAATGAGCAGTTCTTC

CDR3 length: 15
D gene: -
J gene: TRBJ2-1
V gene: TRBV6-5
clone size: -
CDR3 protein: CASSRGLPAYNEQFF
CDR3 DNA: TGTGCCAGCAGCCGAGGACTACCGGCCTACAATGAGCAGTTCTTC

CDR3 length: 14
D gene: -
J gene: TRBJ2-3
V gene: TRBV11-3
clone size: -
CDR3 protein: CASSRSRVSDTQYF
CDR3 DNA: TGTGCCAGCAGCCGCTCCAGGGTTTCAGATACGCAGTATTTT

CDR3 length: 15
D gene: -
J gene: TRBJ2-2
V gene: TRBV28
clone size: -
CDR3 protein: CASSPDMGNTGELFF
CDR3 DNA: TGTGCCAGCAGTCCGGACATGGGAAACACCGGGGAGCTGTTTTTT

CDR3 length: 16
D gene: -
J gene: TRBJ1-4
V gene: TRBV4-3
clone size: -
CDR3 protein: CASSHRGWGGNEKLFF
CDR3 DNA: TGCGCCAGCAGCCACCGAGGGTGGGGGGGTAATGAAAAACTGTTTTTT

CDR3 length: 14
D gene: -
J gene: TRBJ1-5
V gene: TRBV27
clone size: -
CDR3 protein: CASSPHGSNQPQHF
CDR3 DNA: TGTGCCAGCAGTCCCCACGGTAGCAATCAGCCCCAGCATTTT

CDR3 length: 15
D gene: -
J gene: TRBJ2-7
V gene: TRBV7-9
clone size: -
CDR3 protein: CASSPRRRDSYEQYF
CDR3 DNA: TGTGCCAGCAGCCCCCGGCGGCGGGACTCCTACGAGCAGTACTTC

CDR3 length: 13
D gene: TRBD1
J gene: TRBJ2-5
V gene: TRBV28
clone size: -
CDR3 protein: CASSGTAQETQYF
CDR3 DNA: TGTGCCAGCAGCGGGACAGCCCAAGAGACCCAGTACTTC

CDR3 length: 18
D gene: TRBD2
J gene: TRBJ2-3
V gene: TRBV9
clone size: -
CDR3 protein: CASSLRLGGWVWADTQYF
CDR3 DNA: TGTGCCAGCAGCCTTAGGTTGGGGGGGTGGGTGTGGGCAGATACGCAGTATTTT

CDR3 length: 17
D gene: TRBD1
J gene: TRBJ1-5
V gene: TRBV19
clone size: -
CDR3 protein: CASKRDSGGYSNQPQHF
CDR3 DNA: TGTGCCAGCAAGAGGGACAGCGGGGGATATAGCAATCAGCCCCAGCATTTT

CDR3 length: 17
D gene: TRBD2
J gene: TRBJ2-1
V gene: TRBV15
clone size: -
CDR3 protein: CATSREGLAGAYNEQFF
CDR3 DNA: TGTGCCACCAGCAGAGAGGGGCTGGCGGGAGCCTACAATGAGCAGTTCTTC

CDR3 length: 16
D gene: -
J gene: TRBJ2-6
V gene: TRBV7-3
clone size: -
CDR3 protein: CASSPHRATRGNVLTF
CDR3 DNA: TGTGCCAGCAGCCCCCACAGGGCCACCCGGGGCAACGTCCTGACTTTC

CDR3 length: 15
D gene: TRBD2
J gene: TRBJ2-2
V gene: TRBV10-1
clone size: -
CDR3 protein: CASSPGGLLTGELFF
CDR3 DNA: TGCGCCAGCAGTCCTGGGGGACTACTGACCGGGGAGCTGTTTTTT

CDR3 length: 12
D gene: -
J gene: TRBJ2-1
V gene: TRBV6-6
clone size: -
CDR3 protein: CASRRTNNEQFF
CDR3 DNA: TGTGCCAGCAGACGCACAAACAATGAGCAGTTCTTC

CDR3 length: 13
D gene: -
J gene: TRBJ2-7
V gene: TRBV7-6
clone size: once
CDR3 protein: CGSSLGTQYEQYF
CDR3 DNA: TGTGGCAGCAGCTTAGGGACACAATACGAGCAGTACTTC

CDR3 length: 14
D gene: -
J gene: TRBJ2-5
V gene: TRBV27
clone size: -
CDR3 protein: CASRARPIRETQYF
CDR3 DNA: TGTGCCAGCAGAGCTAGGCCCATAAGAGAGACCCAGTACTTC